This T cell receptor (beta chain) was documented in a study of human T cells and chemical hapten exposure. Time point here: patch test 2, 6 weeks after DPC sensitization. Regarding treatment: therapeutic diphenylcyclopropenone sensitization with weekly scalp DPC. The V end was cut by 5 bases, the J end by 5 bases, with 6 bases between. The CDR3 has 12 amino acids. CDR1 and CDR2 (germline): SGHNT, YENEEA. A remark on this clonotype: Its antigen is unknown.

TCRdb reprocessed the RACE reads via MiXCR and lists one record per CDR3 protein. This sample has some 150,000 distinct CDR3 sequences; about 10% occur once, and the top ten carry 1.4%. Study-level points and caveats: TCRs above 1 in 1000 frequency stayed constant with DPC sensitization.

Specimen: whole blood, collected in connection with sensitization to the hapten diphenylcyclopropenone (DPC). The TCR comes from a woman aged 50 to 60 with alopecia areata. Some clones in this sample may be carry-over from other donors' samples. The V call is TRBV11-3, the J call TRBJ2-2; no clear D. This CDR3 reads CASSPRTGELFF. The CDR3 region has the DNA TGTGCCAGCAGCCCACGAACCGGGGAGCTGTTTTTT.